This TCR beta chain was found in a study of shared clonotypes between healthy human individuals. Points from the study as a whole: Owing to a small donor count, the genetic and exposure-history diversity represented was limited. The expectation was that sequencing depth would affect clonotype sharing among donors.

The V and J ends lost 4 bases and 2 bases, in that order; junction bases with no gene match: 7. The CDR3 is 16 residues long. Germline values: CDR1 SGHNT, CDR2 YYREEE (reference sequence). PBMC DNA, left unsorted, was sequenced on ten immunoSEQ deep assay plates. Sequencing used immunoSEQ multiplex PCR; TCRdb keeps in-frame clones, though not all of them. Of about 510,000 clones listed, about three quarters are singletons. Donors had no recently reported acute infections or vaccinations and were HIV-negative. Concerning this clone: Its antigen is not known.

The clonotype comes from a woman between 40 and 55 years old in good health. Some clones in this sample may be carry-over from other donors' samples. The material sequenced was PBMCs. The chain has TRBV5-4 and TRBJ2-5, with TRBD2 identical over 11 bases. This CDR3 reads CASSLGTSGNQETQYF. CDR3 nucleotide sequence: TGTGCCAGCAGCCTCGGGACTAGCGGTAATCAAGAGACCCAGTACTTC. The entire variable domain, with the rest obtained from reference TRBV5-4 and TRBJ2-5, is as follows: ETGVTQSPTHLIKTRGQQVTLRCSSQSGHNTVSWYQQALGQGPQFIFQYYREEENGRGNFPPRFSGLQFPNYSSELNVNALELDDSALYLCASSLGTSGNQETQYFGPGTRLLVL.